These 30 T cell receptor beta chains originate from one sample sequenced in a study of cytomegalovirus exposure and HLA in healthy donors. Using immunoSEQ multiplex PCR, the repertoire was profiled, and TCRdb retains in-frame clones only, with some absent. The sample has about 330,000 clones, 86% seen once. Material for sequencing was PBMCs. Receptors were obtained from a young woman in good health and CMV-seronegative.

The chain joins TRBV10-3 to TRBJ1-1; TRBD1 matches 9 bases. Losses at the gene ends were 6 bases for V and 0 bases for J; bases not matched to a gene: 2. Per the germline V gene, CDR1 is ENHRY and CDR2 is SYGVKD. The CDR3 consists of 14 residues. CDR3 in amino acids: CAIRGTGMNTEAFF. CDR3 DNA sequence: TGTGCCATCAGGGGGACAGGGATGAACACTGAAGCTTTCTTT.

The chain uses TRBV6-5 and TRBJ2-1; D uncertain. Trimming took off 4 bases at V and 0 bases at J, with 10 bases between the two ends. This CDR3 is built from 15 residues. Germline CDR1 MNHEY, CDR2 SVGAGI. The CDR3: CASSSPSSSYNEQFF. In DNA form, the CDR3 reads TGTGCCAGCAGTTCCCCCTCCAGCTCCTACAATGAGCAGTTCTTC.

V gene TRBV14 combines with J gene TRBJ2-7; 11 bases are a match to TRBD2. Losses at the gene ends were 4 bases for V and 3 bases for J; bases not matched to a gene: 2. The CDR3 is made up of 14 amino acids. Germline CDR1 reads SGHDN; CDR2 reads FVKESK. The CDR3 is CASSLLAGGYEQYF. CDR3 nucleotide sequence: TGTGCCAGCAGCCTTCTAGCGGGAGGCTACGAGCAGTACTTC.

V gene TRBV6-5 combines with J gene TRBJ2-3; 10 bases align to TRBD1. V lost 6 bases to trimming and J lost 4 bases; unmatched junction nucleotides: 7. CDR3 length equals 15 residues. Germline CDR1 MNHEY, CDR2 SVGAGI. CDR3 bases: TGTGCCAGCAGCTACGACAGGGGGCGGGCAGATACGCAGTATTTT. It codes for CASSYDRGRADTQYF.

This chain uses TRBV5-6 with TRBJ2-1; 8 bases match TRBD2. With 3 bases clipped from V and 7 bases from J, the junction kept 12 bases outside the gene matches. The CDR3 runs 16 residues. Germline values: CDR1 SGHDT, CDR2 YYEEEE. CDR3 amino acids: CASSSGLGDVGNEQFF. In nucleotides, the CDR3 is TGTGCCAGCAGCTCGGGACTAGGTGACGTTGGGAATGAGCAGTTCTTC.

The chain combines TRBV29-1 with TRBJ2-1; 11 nucleotides line up with TRBD2. Losses at the gene ends were 7 bases for V and 6 bases for J; bases not matched to a gene: 5. Germline CDR1 SQVTM, CDR2 ANQGSEA. The CDR3 has 13 amino acids. CDR3 coding DNA: TGCAGCGGTAGGACTAGCGGGTTCAATGAGCAGTTCTTC. Translating it yields CSGRTSGFNEQFF.

V and J are TRBV18 and TRBJ2-7; 11 bases align to TRBD2. The CDR3 is 18 amino acids. Trimming took 2 bases from V and 3 from J; bases not matched to a gene: 12. Germline CDR1 reads KGHSH; CDR2 reads LQKENI. In nucleotides, the CDR3 is TGTGCCAGCTCACCATTCCAAACTAGCGGGAGTATAGTCTACGAGCAGTACTTC. Translating gives CASSPFQTSGSIVYEQYF.

The chain links TRBV25-1 to TRBJ2-1, with TRBD2 identical over 7 bases. This CDR3 spans 14 amino acids. V lost 8 bases and J lost 7; bases outside the gene matches: 11. Germline V gene data show CDR1 as MGHDK and CDR2 as SYGVNS. The chain's CDR3 is CASLGAGKSNEQFF. The CDR3 nucleotides read TGTGCCAGCCTGGGAGCGGGGAAAAGTAATGAGCAGTTCTTC.

This chain joins TRBV19 and TRBJ2-1; the D gene is possibly TRBD2 (6 bases). From germline, CDR1 is LNHDA and CDR2 SQIVND (reference sequence). V lost 3 bases, J lost 6 bases, and 15 bases lay in between. CDR3 size: 15 residues. The CDR3 protein is CASSIPGTESNEQFF. CDR3 nucleotides: TGTGCCAGTAGTATCCCCGGGACTGAGAGCAATGAGCAGTTCTTC.

The chain recombines TRBV9 with TRBJ2-7; 10 bases agree with TRBD2. There are 14 residues in the CDR3. Looked up from germline, CDR1 is SGDLS and CDR2 is YYNGEE. V was clipped by 5 bases and J by 10 bases; unmatched bases: 12. CDR3: CASSAVAGGLVQYF. The CDR3 DNA is TGTGCCAGCAGTGCCGTAGCGGGAGGTCTGGTACAGTACTTC.

As to this clone: Distinct nucleotide sequences in the sample also encode this CDR3. The chain employs TRBV7-3 and TRBJ2-3; TRBD2 agrees at 8 bases. The length of the CDR3 is 15 residues. CDR1 and CDR2 from the germline V gene are SGHTA and FQGTGA. V dropped 3 bases and J dropped 0; count of bases not matched to a gene: 2. CDR3 region: CASSFAGGSTDTQYF. CDR3 sequence (DNA): TGTGCCAGCAGCTTTGCGGGAGGAAGCACAGATACGCAGTATTTT.

CDR3 coding DNA: TGCAGCGTTGAAGATGGCACAGGGGGCATGGTTTACGAGCAGTACTTC. Amino acids: CSVEDGTGGMVYEQYF. The genes are TRBV29-1 and TRBJ2-7, with 9 nucleotides matching TRBD1. The germline V gene has CDR1 SQVTM and CDR2 ANQGSEA. CDR3 size: 16 residues. V gave up 0 bases and J gave up 4 bases; unmatched junction bases: 10.

V is TRBV4-1 and J is TRBJ2-7; 11 bases are shared with TRBD2. Germline assignment: CDR1 MGHRA and CDR2 YSYEKL. The CDR3 loop spans 15 amino acids. V was pared by 4 bases and J by 4 bases, with 6 bases of the junction left unmatched. The CDR3 sequence is CASSLTTSGNYEQYF. In DNA, the CDR3 is TGCGCCAGCAGCCTAACGACTAGCGGGAATTACGAGCAGTACTTC.

The table lists this clone with a few counts. This chain uses TRBV19 with TRBJ1-4; D gene ambiguous. The CDR3 spans 15 residues. Germline CDR1 reads LNHDA; CDR2 reads SQIVND (reference sequence). V dropped 3 bases and J dropped 7 bases, with 15 bases sitting between them. The CDR3 is CASSILGSGGEKLFF. The CDR3 DNA reads TGTGCCAGTAGTATCCTCGGGTCCGGCGGTGAAAAACTGTTTTTT.

The genes are TRBV6-5 and TRBJ1-2; D not resolved. The CDR3 is 12 amino acids. Trimming removed 6 bases at V and 4 bases at J, with 9 bases between. CDR1 MNHEY and CDR2 SVGAGI come from the germline V gene. This chain's CDR3 is CASSPGSYGYTF. The CDR3 DNA is TGTGCCAGCAGCCCGGGAAGCTATGGCTACACCTTC.

The V and J genes are TRBV28 and TRBJ2-7, with 8 bases that match TRBD2. The CDR3 length is 13 residues. The germline V gene has CDR1 MDHEN and CDR2 SYDVKM. With 4 bases clipped from V and 6 bases from J, the junction kept 5 bases outside the gene matches. The CDR3: CASSSGLAGEQYF. The CDR3 nucleotides are TGTGCCAGCAGTTCTGGACTAGCCGGCGAGCAGTACTTC.

The V gene is TRBV29-1, the J gene TRBJ1-2; D may be TRBD1 (5 bases). Germline loops: CDR1 SQVTM, CDR2 ANQGSEA. Trimming removed 7 bases at V and 8 bases at J, with 14 bases between. CDR3 length: 11 residues. CDR3 bases: TGCAGCGACGGGGGAGGGTTGGGCTACACCTTC. As protein: CSDGGGLGYTF.

V is TRBV6-5 and J is TRBJ2-1, with a possible D match to TRBD2 (5 bases). The CDR3 runs to 13 residues. V gave up 8 bases and J gave up 5 bases, with 13 bases separating them. Germline CDR1 is MNHEY and CDR2 is SVGAGI. CDR3 DNA: TGTGCCAGCCACGGAGGTGCAAACAATGAGCAGTTCTTC. It codes for CASHGGANNEQFF.

This clone was counted between two and nine times. This rearrangement joins TRBV18 to TRBJ2-7, with TRBD1 matching over 7 bases. V shed 3 bases and J 3 bases; nucleotides not matched to a gene: 5. From germline, CDR1 is KGHSH and CDR2 LQKENI. This CDR3 region has 14 residues. The CDR3 DNA follows: TGTGCCAGCTCACCGGGACAGCCCGACTACGAGCAGTACTTC. Its protein product is CASSPGQPDYEQYF.

The chain recombines TRBV7-8 with TRBJ2-7; tentative D call: TRBD2 (6 bases). Germline assignment: CDR1 SGHVS and CDR2 FQNEAQ. The CDR3 length is 12 residues. The V and J ends lost 3 bases and 9 bases respectively, with 12 bases between them. The CDR3 sequence is CASSLSGEVQYF. CDR3 sequence (DNA): TGTGCCAGCAGCTTGTCGGGGGAGGTGCAGTACTTC.

The chain is built from TRBV29-1 and TRBJ2-3; D not resolved. Germline-derived CDR1 and CDR2 are SQVTM and ANQGSEA. The V and J ends lost 3 bases and 5 bases respectively, with 12 bases between them. The length of the CDR3 is 13 residues. This chain's CDR3 is CSVETSRRDTQYF. The CDR3 nucleotides read TGCAGCGTTGAGACGTCCCGGAGAGATACGCAGTATTTT.

The chain joins TRBV27 to TRBJ1-5; D might be TRBD1 (6 bases). CDR3 size: 18 residues. The V end was cut by 5 bases, the J end by 3 bases, with 23 bases between. Germline V gene lookup returns CDR1 MNHEY and CDR2 SMNVEV (reference sequence). CDR3 nucleotide sequence: TGTGCCAGCAGTCCGTCCAGCTACAGGGCGGGCTCCAATCAGCCCCAGCATTTT. It yields the protein CASSPSSYRAGSNQPQHF.

The chain links TRBV7-9 to TRBJ2-7; 7 bases match TRBD1. The length of the CDR3 is 17 residues. The ends lost 5 bases at V and 3 bases at J; junction bases unmatched: 16. The germline CDR1 and CDR2 sequences are SEHNR and FQNEAQ (reference sequence). The CDR3 region has the DNA TGTGCCAGCAGCCCACCCCTAACGGGGACAGAGGACTACGAGCAGTACTTC. This sequence encodes CASSPPLTGTEDYEQYF.

The gene calls are TRBV4-2 and TRBJ2-3; 12 positions match TRBD2. Per germline, CDR1 LGHNA and CDR2 YNFKEQ. This CDR3 is built from 18 residues. The V segment lost 0 bases and the J segment 5 bases; nucleotides outside the gene matches: 9. CDR3 in DNA: TGTGCCAGCAGCCAAGAGCTCCCTAGCGGGGGGGGAGGAGATACGCAGTATTTT. Protein sequence: CASSQELPSGGGGDTQYF.

The chain recombines TRBV29-1 with TRBJ2-1; TRBD1 aligns across 9 bases. The CDR3 sequence is 15 residues long. Looked up from germline, CDR1 is SQVTM and CDR2 is ANQGSEA. V lost 5 bases, J lost 3 bases, and 8 bases stayed unmatched. The CDR3 region has the DNA TGCAGCGTTCGAAACGGGGACAGGGTCTACAATGAGCAGTTCTTC. This translates into CSVRNGDRVYNEQFF.

The rearrangement links TRBV19 to TRBJ2-1; D perhaps matches TRBD2 (6 bases). Trimming stripped 2 bases from V and 8 bases from J, with 10 bases between. This CDR3 has 13 amino acids. Germline CDR1 and CDR2: LNHDA and SQIVND (reference sequence). In DNA, the CDR3 is TGTGCCAGTAGTATATCCCCGGGGGATGAGCAGTTCTTC. Protein sequence: CASSISPGDEQFF.

The V call is TRBV6-1, the J call TRBJ1-1, with 9 bases matching TRBD1. The CDR3 runs to 16 residues. Germline V gene sequence: CDR1 MNHNS, CDR2 SASEGT. Germline trimming cut 4 bases from V and 5 bases from J; bases unmatched to any gene: 11. Here the CDR3 DNA reads TGTGCCAGCAGTGGGTTACCGGGACAGGGAAGTACTGAAGCTTTCTTT. This gives the protein CASSGLPGQGSTEAFF.

The rearrangement links TRBV27 to TRBJ2-3; no firm D call. V was cut by 4 bases and J by 4 bases, with 12 bases left in between. Germline lookup yields CDR1 MNHEY and CDR2 SMNVEV (reference sequence). The CDR3 consists of 14 residues. CDR3 in amino acids: CASSYERRADTQYF. The CDR3 nucleotides read TGTGCCAGCAGTTACGAGCGCCGGGCAGATACGCAGTATTTT.

The rearrangement joins TRBV5-4 to TRBJ2-1; 7 positions match TRBD2. The CDR3 is 13 amino acids. The germline V gene has CDR1 SGHNT and CDR2 YYREEE (reference sequence). The V gene end was trimmed by 4 bases and the J gene end by 9 bases; junction bases not matched to a gene: 7. The CDR3 DNA sequence: TGTGCCAGCAGCGCGCGGGAGACTAGTGAGCAGTTCTTC. Translated: CASSARETSEQFF.

This clone was detected a few times. Other DNA sequences of this sample code for an identical CDR3. This sequence joins TRBV18 and TRBJ1-2, with unresolved D. The V end lost 2 bases, the J end lost 2 bases, and 9 bases lay between the germline ends. The CDR3 contains 14 residues. Germline lookup yields CDR1 KGHSH and CDR2 LQKENI. The chain's CDR3 is CASSPSRGNYGYTF. CDR3 DNA sequence: TGTGCCAGCTCACCATCCCGCGGGAACTATGGCTACACCTTC.